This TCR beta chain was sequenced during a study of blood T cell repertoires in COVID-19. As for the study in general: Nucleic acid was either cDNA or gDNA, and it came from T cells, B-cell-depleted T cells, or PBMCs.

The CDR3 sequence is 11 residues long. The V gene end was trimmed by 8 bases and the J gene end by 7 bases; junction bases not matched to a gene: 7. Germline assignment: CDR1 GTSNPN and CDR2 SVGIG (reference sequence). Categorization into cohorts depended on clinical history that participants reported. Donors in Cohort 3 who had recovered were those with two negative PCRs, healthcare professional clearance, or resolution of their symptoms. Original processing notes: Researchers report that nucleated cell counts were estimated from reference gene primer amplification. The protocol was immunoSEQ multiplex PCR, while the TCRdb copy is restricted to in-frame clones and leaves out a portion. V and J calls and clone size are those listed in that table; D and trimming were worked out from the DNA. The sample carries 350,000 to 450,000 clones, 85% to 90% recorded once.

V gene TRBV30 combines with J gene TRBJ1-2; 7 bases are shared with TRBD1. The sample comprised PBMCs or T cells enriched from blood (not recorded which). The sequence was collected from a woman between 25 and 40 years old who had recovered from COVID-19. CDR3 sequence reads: CARNRGSGYTF. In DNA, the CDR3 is TGTGCCCGGAACAGGGGTTCTGGCTACACCTTC.